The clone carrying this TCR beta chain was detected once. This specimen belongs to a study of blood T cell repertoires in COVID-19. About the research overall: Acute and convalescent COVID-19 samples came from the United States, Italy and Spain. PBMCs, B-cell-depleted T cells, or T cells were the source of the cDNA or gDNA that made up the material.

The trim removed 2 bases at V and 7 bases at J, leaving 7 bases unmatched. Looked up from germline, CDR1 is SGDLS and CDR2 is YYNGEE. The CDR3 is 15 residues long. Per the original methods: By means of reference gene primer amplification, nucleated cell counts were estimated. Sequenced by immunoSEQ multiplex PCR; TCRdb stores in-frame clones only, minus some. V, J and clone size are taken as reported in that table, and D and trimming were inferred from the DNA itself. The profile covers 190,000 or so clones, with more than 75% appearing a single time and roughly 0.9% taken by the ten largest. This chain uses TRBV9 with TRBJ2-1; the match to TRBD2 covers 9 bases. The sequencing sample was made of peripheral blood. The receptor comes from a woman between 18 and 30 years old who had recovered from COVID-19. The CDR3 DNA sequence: TGTGCCAGCAGCGTTAGCGGGAGTACTGAAAATGAGCAGTTCTTC. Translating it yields CASSVSGSTENEQFF.